Presented here are 2 T cell receptor beta chains from one specimen sequenced in a study of CD8+CD57+ T cells in acquired aplastic anemia. Both TCR beta VDJ combination and CDR3 sequence profiling were carried out. Genomic DNA was the template for this profiling. MiXCR, run by TCRdb on the reads, gives a single entry per CDR3 protein. Counted here are 250,000 to 300,000 distinct CDR3 sequences, 55% to 60% occurring once; the ten biggest clones make up 6.5% to 10%. The sample comprised sorted CD4+, CD8+, or CD8+CD57+ T cells (not recorded which) from PBMCs. The receptors shown here come from a human donor with severe aplastic anemia or a healthy control (not recorded which).

The chain joins TRBV7-9 to TRBJ2-5, with 12 bases fitting TRBD2. Germline trimming cut 0 bases from V and 2 bases from J; bases unmatched to any gene: 7. CDR1 and CDR2 from the germline V gene are SEHNR and FQNEAQ (reference sequence). CDR3 size: 18 residues. CDR3: CASSLARLAGGMQETQYF. DNA for the CDR3: TGTGCCAGCAGCTTAGCCCGGCTAGCGGGAGGGATGCAAGAGACCCAGTACTTC.

This clonotype was found a few times. The J gene is TRBJ2-7, the V gene TRBV10-3, with 7 nucleotides matching TRBD1. Germline V gene data show CDR1 as ENHRY and CDR2 as SYGVKD. The CDR3 totals 13 residues. The junction had 9 bases not matched to a gene; V was cut back by 11 bases and J by 2 bases. CDR3 DNA: TGTGCCGCAACGACAGGGACCCCCTACGAGCAGTACTTC. This codes for CAATTGTPYEQYF.